This TCR beta chain appears in the sequencing data of a study of siplizumab effects on memory and regulatory T cells. On this clone: No antigen is known for it.

The germline gives CDR1 LNHDA, CDR2 SQIVND (reference sequence). This CDR3 has 14 residues. V lost 3 bases and J lost 3, with 9 bases in between. Here immunoSEQ multiplex PCR was the method, and the copy in TCRdb shows in-frame clones only, minus some. The table lists roughly 92,000 clones, roughly 94% of them singletons. Study-wide results and limits: Siplizumab produced a significant drop in alloreactive sequences attributable to unstimulated CD4+ memory cells.

The receptor was derived from a human donor in good health. The chain recombines TRBV19 with TRBJ1-5; TRBD1 is a possible D gene (6 bases). Sequenced material: non-Treg CD4+ T cells sorted from blood. The CDR3 bases are TGTGCCAGTAGTATCGGGGACACCAATCAGCCCCAGCATTTT. Encoded protein: CASSIGDTNQPQHF.